Listed below are T cell receptor beta chains from one sample, sequenced in a study of blood T cells in healthy people across ages. TCRdb reanalysed the 5' RACE reads using MiXCR and keeps one entry per CDR3 protein. The table shows over 600,000 distinct CDR3 sequences, with 40% to 50% occurring only once. Input material: blood. The receptors derive from a man older than 75 in good health. Each CDR3 is given with its conserved first and last residue. Each record gives: J gene, clone size, V gene, D gene, CDR3 protein, CDR3 DNA. D genes are given only for firm matches. The size field is filled for only some rows; it gives once, few, many or a size class.

j_call: TRBJ2-7
clone_size: .
v_call: TRBV18
d_call: .
cdr3_aa: CASSQKRDTYNEQYF
cdr3_nt: TGTGCCAGCTCACAAAAACGGGACACCTACAATGAGCAGTACTTC

j_call: TRBJ1-4
clone_size: few
v_call: TRBV7-6
d_call: .
cdr3_aa: CASSLVGDPNEKLFF
cdr3_nt: TGTGCCAGCAGCTTAGTTGGCGACCCTAATGAAAAACTGTTTTTT

j_call: TRBJ2-4
clone_size: .
v_call: TRBV24-1
d_call: TRBD1
cdr3_aa: CATSDPGQGAYIQYF
cdr3_nt: TGTGCCACCAGTGACCCTGGACAGGGGGCATACATTCAGTACTTC

j_call: TRBJ1-2
clone_size: many
v_call: TRBV27
d_call: .
cdr3_aa: CASSLSQGRGNYGYTF
cdr3_nt: TGTGCCAGCAGTTTATCACAGGGACGGGGCAACTATGGCTACACCTTC

j_call: TRBJ1-4
clone_size: .
v_call: TRBV6-2/TRBV6-3
d_call: .
cdr3_aa: CASSFRTGSYNEKLFF
cdr3_nt: TGTGCCAGCAGTTTCCGGACGGGAAGTTATAATGAAAAACTGTTTTTT

j_call: TRBJ2-1
clone_size: .
v_call: TRBV7-9
d_call: .
cdr3_aa: CASSFKFF
cdr3_nt: TGTGCCAGCAGCTTTAAGTTCTTC

j_call: TRBJ1-6
clone_size: few
v_call: TRBV27
d_call: TRBD1
cdr3_aa: CASSPRQGPTSPLHF
cdr3_nt: TGTGCCAGCAGTCCCCGACAGGGCCCGACTTCACCCCTCCACTTT

j_call: TRBJ2-5
clone_size: .
v_call: TRBV7-3
d_call: .
cdr3_aa: CASSFRPGVQETQYF
cdr3_nt: TGTGCCAGCAGCTTCCGGCCCGGGGTCCAAGAGACCCAGTACTTC

j_call: TRBJ2-7
clone_size: .
v_call: TRBV20-1
d_call: TRBD2
cdr3_aa: CSAITSGVTYNEQYF
cdr3_nt: TGCAGTGCCATTACTAGCGGGGTGACCTACAATGAGCAGTACTTC

j_call: TRBJ2-1
clone_size: .
v_call: TRBV30
d_call: TRBD1
cdr3_aa: CAWGGQGGFHEQFF
cdr3_nt: TGTGCCTGGGGTGGACAGGGCGGATTCCATGAGCAGTTCTTC

j_call: TRBJ1-4
clone_size: few
v_call: TRBV20-1
d_call: .
cdr3_aa: CSAYRPRDEKLFF
cdr3_nt: TGCAGTGCGTACAGACCCAGGGATGAAAAACTGTTTTTT

j_call: TRBJ2-7
clone_size: few
v_call: TRBV28
d_call: TRBD1
cdr3_aa: CASSRPATGNYEQYF
cdr3_nt: TGTGCCAGCAGTCGACCCGCGACAGGGAACTACGAGCAGTACTTC

j_call: TRBJ2-7
clone_size: few
v_call: TRBV18
d_call: .
cdr3_aa: CASSSQGLYEQYF
cdr3_nt: TGTGCCAGCTCGTCCCAGGGATTATACGAGCAGTACTTC

j_call: TRBJ2-3
clone_size: .
v_call: TRBV6-1
d_call: TRBD1
cdr3_aa: CASSEMTGGTTDTQYF
cdr3_nt: TGTGCCAGCAGTGAGATGACAGGGGGCACCACAGATACGCAGTATTTT

j_call: TRBJ1-2
clone_size: .
v_call: TRBV7-2
d_call: TRBD1
cdr3_aa: CASSSDRRSGGYTF
cdr3_nt: TGTGCCAGCAGCTCGGACAGGAGGAGTGGTGGCTACACCTTC

j_call: TRBJ2-5
clone_size: .
v_call: TRBV3-1
d_call: .
cdr3_aa: CASSAVVNEQYF
cdr3_nt: TGTGCCAGCAGCGCAGTTGTCAATGAGCAGTACTTC

j_call: TRBJ2-1
clone_size: .
v_call: TRBV12-3/TRBV12-4
d_call: TRBD1
cdr3_aa: CASSLWETGLTNEQFF
cdr3_nt: TGTGCCAGCAGTTTATGGGAGACAGGGTTGACCAATGAGCAGTTCTTC

j_call: TRBJ2-1
clone_size: .
v_call: TRBV12-5
d_call: TRBD1
cdr3_aa: CASTGTGASYNEQFF
cdr3_nt: TGTGCTAGTACTGGAACAGGGGCCTCCTACAATGAGCAGTTCTTC

j_call: TRBJ2-1
clone_size: many
v_call: TRBV19
d_call: .
cdr3_aa: CASNPLGNDEQFF
cdr3_nt: TGTGCCAGTAACCCTCTAGGAAACGATGAGCAGTTCTTC

j_call: TRBJ2-3
clone_size: .
v_call: TRBV7-9
d_call: .
cdr3_aa: CASSLGTASDTQYF
cdr3_nt: TGTGCCAGCAGCTTAGGGACAGCTTCAGATACGCAGTATTTT

j_call: TRBJ2-4
clone_size: .
v_call: TRBV7-3
d_call: TRBD2
cdr3_aa: CASSISGGRAWEQYF
cdr3_nt: TGTGCCAGCAGCATAAGCGGCGGGAGGGCTTGGGAGCAGTACTTC

j_call: TRBJ2-5
clone_size: once
v_call: TRBV6-2/TRBV6-3
d_call: .
cdr3_aa: CANSSQETQYF
cdr3_nt: TGTGCCAACAGTTCCCAAGAGACCCAGTACTTC

j_call: TRBJ2-3
clone_size: .
v_call: TRBV11-2
d_call: .
cdr3_aa: CASSLSSRSTDTQYF
cdr3_nt: TGTGCCAGCAGCTTAAGTAGCCGGAGCACAGATACGCAGTATTTT

j_call: TRBJ2-1
clone_size: few
v_call: TRBV7-2
d_call: .
cdr3_aa: CASSLVKDRSNEQFF
cdr3_nt: TGTGCCAGCAGCTTAGTAAAGGACAGAAGCAATGAGCAGTTCTTC

j_call: TRBJ2-1
clone_size: many
v_call: TRBV7-2
d_call: TRBD2
cdr3_aa: CASSLERDRRESDNEQFF
cdr3_nt: TGTGCCAGCAGCTTAGAACGAGATCGGCGGGAGTCGGACAATGAGCAGTTCTTC

j_call: TRBJ2-3
clone_size: few
v_call: TRBV20-1
d_call: TRBD1
cdr3_aa: CSATSTLIDRGTQDTQYF
cdr3_nt: TGCAGTGCTACCTCCACCCTCATAGACAGGGGGACACAGGATACGCAGTATTTT

j_call: TRBJ2-7
clone_size: .
v_call: TRBV10-3
d_call: TRBD1
cdr3_aa: CAIRDRDSASYEQYF
cdr3_nt: TGTGCCATCAGGGACCGGGACAGCGCTTCCTACGAGCAGTACTTC

j_call: TRBJ2-5
clone_size: .
v_call: TRBV6-2/TRBV6-3
d_call: .
cdr3_aa: CASRYFKELGTQYF
cdr3_nt: TGTGCCAGCAGGTACTTCAAGGAACTCGGGACCCAGTACTTC

j_call: TRBJ2-2
clone_size: .
v_call: TRBV29-1
d_call: .
cdr3_aa: CSVAARGGTGELFF
cdr3_nt: TGCAGCGTTGCGGCTAGAGGAGGGACCGGGGAGCTGTTTTTT

j_call: TRBJ1-6
clone_size: .
v_call: TRBV7-9
d_call: .
cdr3_aa: CASSSPGAGYNSPLHF
cdr3_nt: TGTGCCAGCAGCTCCCCTGGGGCAGGTTATAATTCACCCCTCCACTTT

j_call: TRBJ1-2
clone_size: few
v_call: TRBV7-8
d_call: .
cdr3_aa: CASSLAARNYGYTF
cdr3_nt: TGTGCCAGCAGCTTAGCGGCAAGGAACTATGGCTACACCTTC

j_call: TRBJ2-7
clone_size: few
v_call: TRBV29-1
d_call: .
cdr3_aa: CSVEGRGASYEQYF
cdr3_nt: TGCAGCGTTGAAGGACGGGGGGCCTCCTACGAGCAGTACTTC

j_call: TRBJ2-1
clone_size: few
v_call: TRBV10-3
d_call: .
cdr3_aa: CAIRRDGSSYNEQFF
cdr3_nt: TGTGCCATCAGGAGGGACGGCAGCTCCTACAATGAGCAGTTCTTC

j_call: TRBJ1-5
clone_size: .
v_call: TRBV29-1
d_call: .
cdr3_aa: CSVVEQGGNQPQHF
cdr3_nt: TGCAGCGTTGTGGAACAGGGTGGCAATCAGCCCCAGCATTTT

j_call: TRBJ1-6
clone_size: .
v_call: TRBV29-1
d_call: .
cdr3_aa: CSVGTRRDSPLHF
cdr3_nt: TGCAGCGTTGGCACTCGCAGGGATTCACCCCTCCACTTT

j_call: TRBJ2-7
clone_size: many
v_call: TRBV6-1
d_call: TRBD1
cdr3_aa: CASPPGTGSVEQYF
cdr3_nt: TGTGCCAGCCCCCCCGGGACAGGGTCGGTTGAGCAGTACTTC

j_call: TRBJ1-4
clone_size: .
v_call: TRBV5-1
d_call: .
cdr3_aa: CASSLGGLTGEKLFF
cdr3_nt: TGCGCCAGCAGCTTGGGCGGCTTAACGGGGGAAAAACTGTTTTTT

j_call: TRBJ2-7
clone_size: few
v_call: TRBV20-1
d_call: TRBD1
cdr3_aa: CSASRDRGREQYF
cdr3_nt: TGCAGTGCTAGTAGGGACAGGGGGCGCGAGCAGTACTTC

j_call: TRBJ1-5
clone_size: .
v_call: TRBV7-8
d_call: TRBD1
cdr3_aa: CASSSQGTGVPRTNQPQHF
cdr3_nt: TGTGCCAGCAGCTCCCAGGGGACAGGGGTCCCAAGAACGAATCAGCCCCAGCATTTT

j_call: TRBJ2-7
clone_size: .
v_call: TRBV13
d_call: TRBD2
cdr3_aa: CAGSLGTSGFSAYEQYF
cdr3_nt: TGTGCCGGCAGCTTAGGCACTAGCGGGTTCTCTGCCTACGAGCAGTACTTC